This entry describes one T cell receptor (beta chain). One entry per CDR3 protein, called by TCRdb with MiXCR from the RT-PCR reads. In the table there are more than 450,000 distinct CDR3 sequences, about 12% of which are singletons. The data were obtained in a study of response to subunit inactivated influenza vaccine. CDR1 DFQATT and CDR2 SNEGSKA come from the germline V gene (reference sequence). The CDR3 contains 9 residues. The V end was cut by 7 bases, the J end by 2 bases, with 2 bases between. The sequences come from PBMCs from blood, collected on the day of vaccination. This chain connects TRBV20-1 to TRBJ2-5, with D uncertain. This clonotype was obtained from a man aged 45-60 years who received an inactivated influenza vaccine. The CDR3 is CSDQETQYF. In DNA, the CDR3 is TGCAGTGATCAAGAGACCCAGTACTTC.